This T cell receptor beta chain emerged from a study of Graves' ophthalmopathy and Graves' hyperthyroidism. Findings of the study overall: Ophthalmopathy was separated from stable hyperthyroidism by a 13-signature model with around 88% sensitivity and roughly 84% specificity. Blood shared most expanded thyroid clonotypes above 0.001 frequency.

The CDR3 totals 13 residues. TCR beta CDR3 regions were amplified from RNA transcripts. HTBI primers were employed in first-round RT-PCR, then a second-round multiplex PCR followed. TCRdb re-analysed the multiplex PCR reads in MiXCR, keeping a single row per CDR3 protein. The sample consists of about 390,000 distinct CDR3 sequences, 15% to 19% of them appearing once. This clonotype appeared a few times. Its antigen is unknown. One end of the junction fails to match germline, which may point to a read error. As diagnostic evidence, clinical symptoms, serum thyroxine, TRAb, thyroid ultrasound and orbital computed tomography were relied upon.

The chain is built from TRBV12-3 or TRBV12-4 and TRBJ2-4; TRBD2 is a possible D gene (5 bases). This sequence was found in a woman between 18 and 29 years old with stable Graves' hyperthyroidism. The sample comprised peripheral blood. CDR3 nucleotide sequence: TGTGCCAGCAGTCCTACGGGGAGAAACATTAAGTACTTC. Amino acids: CASSPTGRNIKYF.